This TCR beta chain was identified in a study of beta chain features in type 1 diabetes. General study results and limits: Shorter TCRB CDR3s, moderately but significantly so, marked every one of the four CD4+ subsets in Type 1 diabetes patients.

In regard to this clone: What it recognizes is unknown.

The authors sorted CD4+ naive, central memory, regulatory and stem cell-like memory cells via CD45RO/CCR7/CD25/CD127/CD95/CD27. The CDR3 runs 15 residues. With 4 bases removed from V and 2 bases from J, the gap between germline ends came to 17 bases. CDR1 and CDR2 from the germline V gene are SQVTM and ANQGSEA. Isolated RNA was reverse transcribed in full, so expressed TCRB transcripts were sequenced. Method: immunoSEQ multiplex PCR; TCRdb's copy keeps in-frame clones and lacks some. The sample carries around 14,000 clones, 65% to 85% recorded once. The TCR originated in a woman younger than 30 with type 1 diabetes. The V call is TRBV29-1, the J call TRBJ1-2, with D tentatively TRBD1 (5 bases). The sample comprised stem cell memory CD4+ T cells from blood. CDR3 sequence reads: CSVVKDSPLNYGYTF. The CDR3 bases are TGCAGCGTTGTTAAAGACAGTCCTCTCAACTATGGCTACACCTTC.